This TCR beta chain was captured by sequencing in a study of blood T cells in healthy people across ages. Study-wide results and caveats: The lack of PBMC sorting stopped any conclusive naive versus antigen-experienced comparison.

This clonotype has ten or more counts. Its target is unknown. Looked up from germline, CDR1 is SGHKS and CDR2 is YYEKEE (reference sequence). This CDR3 has 16 amino acids. Losses at the gene ends were 2 bases for V and 8 bases for J; bases not matched to a gene: 6. Primed by a sample-barcoded 5' primer and a J-beta primer mix, a second PCR proceeded for about 7 to 11 cycles. TCRdb analysed the 5' RACE reads with MiXCR anew, one entry per CDR3 protein. Altogether about 1.7 million distinct CDR3 sequences are present, about 28% being singletons, with the ten largest covering over 7%. This chain uses TRBV5-5 with TRBJ2-1; TRBD2 aligns across 14 bases. Material for sequencing was blood. This receptor was taken from a woman in her 30s in good health. CDR3 nucleotide sequence: TGTGCCAGCAGCTTATCCGGGACTAGCGGGAGCGATGAGCAGTTCTTC. Translating gives CASSLSGTSGSDEQFF.